These 14 T cell receptor beta chains share one sample of origin, sequenced in a study of shared clonotypes between healthy human individuals. The protocol was immunoSEQ multiplex PCR, while the TCRdb copy is restricted to in-frame clones and leaves out a portion. The sample records about 2.1 million clones, 90% to 95% being singletons. Selected positively for CCR7 and CD45RO-negative, naive CD8 cells excluded terminally differentiated effector memory CD45RA+ cells. Sequenced input: naive CD8+ T cells from PBMCs. The source of these receptors is a man between 18 and 35 years old in good health. Some clones in this sample may be carry-over from other donors' samples.

This clone occurred once. The chain is built from TRBV27 and TRBJ2-1; D may match TRBD1 or TRBD2 (5 bases each). V lost 5 bases and J lost 8, with 16 bases in between. The length of the CDR3 is 14 residues. Germline loops: CDR1 MNHEY, CDR2 SMNVEV (reference sequence). CDR3 nucleotides: TGTGCCAGCAGTCTGAGGGGCGAGGGCGATGAGCAGTTCTTC. Encoded protein: CASSLRGEGDEQFF.

The chain has TRBV7-2 and TRBJ2-7; the match to TRBD2 covers 11 bases. Germline V gene sequence: CDR1 SGHTA, CDR2 FQGNSA. This CDR3 spans 16 amino acids. V lost 0 bases to trimming and J lost 3 bases; unmatched junction nucleotides: 4. The chain's CDR3 is CASSLAGTSGNYEQYF. In DNA form, the CDR3 reads TGTGCCAGCAGCTTAGCGGGGACTAGCGGAAACTACGAGCAGTACTTC. The variable domain in full, with the rest retrieved from reference TRBV7-2 and TRBJ2-7, is GAGVSQSPSNKVTEKGKDVELRCDPISGHTALYWYRQSLGQGLEFLIYFQGNSAPDKSGLPSDRFSAERTGGSVSTLTIQRTQQEDSAVYLCASSLAGTSGNYEQYFGPGTRLTVT.

The V gene is TRBV9, the J gene TRBJ2-1; possible D gene TRBD2, 6 bases. The germline V and J ends were trimmed by 1 base and 7 bases, with 9 bases remaining between them. In germline, CDR1 is SGDLS, CDR2 YYNGEE. This CDR3 is 13 amino acids long. This CDR3 is CASSVWAGNEQFF. The CDR3 DNA is TGTGCCAGCAGCGTATGGGCGGGGAATGAGCAGTTCTTC.

The V call is TRBV11-2, the J call TRBJ2-1, with 9 bases that match TRBD2. CDR1 is SGHAT, CDR2 FQNNGV, per germline. V lost 6 bases, J lost 7 bases, and 10 bases stayed unmatched. The CDR3 has 15 amino acids. This chain's CDR3 is CASRQSSGTMNEQFF. DNA of the CDR3: TGTGCCAGCAGACAATCTAGCGGGACAATGAATGAGCAGTTCTTC.

The gene calls are TRBV5-6 and TRBJ2-7, with D unresolved. V lost 2 bases, J lost 3 bases, and 3 bases lay in between. This CDR3 region has 11 residues. CDR1 SGHDT and CDR2 YYEEEE come from the germline V gene. CDR3 loop: CASSLNYEQYF. The CDR3 region has the DNA TGTGCCAGCAGCTTAAACTACGAGCAGTACTTC.

The rearrangement joins TRBV28 to TRBJ2-7; D is uncertain. V was shortened by 2 bases and J by 5 bases, with 13 bases between the two germline ends. Germline V gene sequence: CDR1 MDHEN, CDR2 SYDVKM. This CDR3 contains 14 residues. CDR3 DNA sequence: TGTGCCAGCAGTTTAAGGCCAGTTATGAACGAGCAGTACTTC. It codes for CASSLRPVMNEQYF. Full variable domain (remainder filled in from reference TRBV28 and TRBJ2-7): DVKVTQSSRYLVKRTGEKVFLECVQDMDHENMFWYRQDPGLGLRLIYFSYDVKMKEKGDIPEGYSVSREKKERFSLILESASTNQTSMYLCASSLRPVMNEQYFGPGTRLTVT.

The chain carries TRBV19 and TRBJ2-1, with TRBD1 matching 7 bases. Germline V gene sequence: CDR1 LNHDA, CDR2 SQIVND (reference sequence). V was clipped by 5 bases and J by 5 bases; unmatched bases: 6. CDR3 size: 14 residues. CDR3 sequence: CASSALGTDNEQFF. In DNA form, the CDR3 reads TGTGCCAGTAGTGCCCTGGGGACAGACAATGAGCAGTTCTTC.

In nucleotides, the CDR3 is TGTGCCAGCAGAATGTCCCCCTGGGCTGAAGCTTTCTTT. This codes for CASRMSPWAEAFF. The J gene is TRBJ1-1, the V gene TRBV6-1; D remains ambiguous. Trimming took off 6 bases at V and 6 bases at J, with 14 bases between the two ends. CDR1 and CDR2 (germline): MNHNS, SASEGT. The CDR3 runs 13 residues.

V usage is TRBV9 and J usage is TRBJ1-1; no reliable D call. The germline V gene has CDR1 SGDLS and CDR2 YYNGEE. V lost 4 bases to trimming and J lost 6 bases, with 13 bases between them. This CDR3 spans 13 amino acids. The CDR3 DNA reads TGTGCCAGCAGCCCCCACAAGAGTTCTGAAGCTTTCTTT. It codes for CASSPHKSSEAFF.

The J gene is TRBJ1-5, the V gene TRBV19; 9 nucleotides match TRBD1. Per germline, CDR1 LNHDA and CDR2 SQIVND (reference sequence). V shed 1 base, J shed 6 bases, and the junction held 4 bases outside the gene matches. The CDR3 totals 15 residues. The CDR3 DNA reads TGTGCCAGTAGTATAGCGACAGGGGGTGGTCAGCCCCAGCATTTT. This gives the protein CASSIATGGGQPQHF.

This clone has a handful of counts. The chain is built from TRBV19 and TRBJ2-2; maybe TRBD2 (5 bases). V lost 7 bases and J 6 bases, leaving 6 bases between the germline ends. The CDR3 has 11 amino acids. The V gene's germline CDR1 is LNHDA and CDR2 SQIVND (reference sequence). The CDR3 DNA follows: TGTGCCAGTACCGGGGCCGGGGAGCTGTTTTTT. This codes for CASTGAGELFF.

The chain has TRBV7-9 and TRBJ2-7; D is ambiguous. V shed 3 bases and J shed 3 bases, with 9 bases lying between them. Looked up from germline, CDR1 is SEHNR and CDR2 is FQNEAQ (reference sequence). CDR3 size: 13 residues. CDR3: CASSFEMDYEQYF. The CDR3 DNA is TGTGCCAGCAGCTTCGAAATGGACTACGAGCAGTACTTC.

The chain carries TRBV21-1 and TRBJ2-3; TRBD2, the table's D call, was not compared with the DNA. TRBV21-1 is termed a pseudogene. CDR3 size: 16 residues. Written as DNA, the CDR3 is TGTGCCAGCAGCAAGGCGGTAGCGGGGGCGGGAGATACGCAGTATTTT. The encoded protein is CASSKAVAGAGDTQYF.

The chain combines TRBV7-9 with TRBJ2-3; D gene uncertain. Germline lookup yields CDR1 SEHNR and CDR2 FQNEAQ (reference sequence). V lost 7 bases and J lost 1, with 12 bases in between. The CDR3 contains 14 residues. CDR3 loop: CASTLAYGTDTQYF. The DNA for the CDR3 is TGTGCCAGCACGCTCGCTTACGGCACAGATACGCAGTATTTT.